A selection of T cell receptor beta chains follows, all from one sample in a study of T cells after yellow fever vaccination. TCRdb re-analysed the 5' RACE reads in MiXCR, keeping a single row per CDR3 protein. Among roughly 330,000 distinct CDR3 sequences listed, 3% to 4.5% were seen once. Specimen: PBMCs, collected 5 days after the yellow fever booster vaccination. Source of these receptors: a man younger than 35 who received the YFV17D yellow fever vaccine. Each CDR3 is given with its conserved first and last residue. The D gene is left open where the match is weak. Where a row states a size, it is once, few, many or the class of an expanded clone; other rows omit it.

TRBJ1-1 TRBV20-1 few TRBD1 CRPSTGVNTEAFF TGCAGACCTTCGACAGGGGTGAACACTGAAGCTTTCTTT
TRBJ1-6 TRBV5-1 few - CASSLMGPGDVWAPLHF TGCGCCAGCAGCTTGATGGGGCCAGGGGACGTTTGGGCACCCCTCCACTTT
TRBJ1-1 TRBV5-1 - - CASSSWAKNTEAFF TGCGCCAGCAGCAGTTGGGCTAAGAACACTGAAGCTTTCTTT
TRBJ2-3 TRBV15 many - CATSRGQASTDTQYF TGTGCCACCAGCAGAGGACAGGCCAGCACAGATACGCAGTATTTT
TRBJ2-5 TRBV6-6 - - CASSYSQGVESGTETQYF TGTGCCAGCAGTTACTCGCAGGGAGTTGAGTCCGGGACGGAGACCCAGTACTTC
TRBJ2-2 TRBV10-3 many TRBD1 CAISRQGAGELFF TGTGCCATCAGCCGACAGGGGGCCGGGGAGCTGTTTTTT
TRBJ1-5 TRBV20-1 few - CSARDNTGGSDQPQHF TGCAGTGCTAGAGACAACACTGGGGGCTCGGATCAGCCCCAGCATTTT
TRBJ2-3 TRBV7-7 many TRBD1 CASSSGQATDTQYF TGTGCCAGCAGCTCCGGACAGGCTACAGATACGCAGTATTTT
TRBJ1-2 TRBV7-2 - TRBD1 CASSLAPGTGQGWYTF TGTGCCAGCAGCTTAGCTCCGGGGACAGGGCAGGGATGGTACACCTTC
TRBJ2-3 TRBV4-3 - - CASSQDRPGSAGDTQYF TGCGCCAGCAGCCAAGATCGTCCGGGGTCAGCGGGAGATACGCAGTATTTT
TRBJ2-1 TRBV7-9 few - CASSPTYNEQFF TGTGCCAGCAGCCCTACTTACAATGAGCAGTTCTTC
TRBJ2-7 TRBV6-5 many - CASSQGISYEQYF TGTGCCAGCAGTCAGGGAATCTCCTACGAGCAGTACTTC
TRBJ2-1 TRBV9 few - CASSVLGFNEQFF TGTGCCAGCAGCGTACTAGGTTTCAATGAGCAGTTCTTC
TRBJ2-3 TRBV20-1 - - CSARDTLRGGDTQYF TGCAGTGCTAGAGATACGTTGCGGGGCGGGGATACGCAGTATTTT
TRBJ2-3 TRBV5-1 many TRBD1 CASSKGDSASTDTQYF TGCGCCAGCAGTAAAGGGGACAGCGCATCCACAGATACGCAGTATTTT
TRBJ1-1 TRBV27 many - CASSFSALGNTEAFF TGTGCCAGCAGTTTTTCAGCGTTGGGGAACACTGAAGCTTTCTTT
TRBJ1-6 TRBV7-9 few - CASSLEGEGSPLHF TGTGCCAGCAGCCTTGAGGGGGAGGGGTCACCCCTCCACTTT
TRBJ2-5 TRBV7-2 many TRBD2 CASRGGLAGETQYF TGTGCCAGCAGAGGGGGACTAGCGGGGGAGACCCAGTACTTC
TRBJ2-1 TRBV7-9 many - CASSSQRAIYNEQFF TGTGCCAGCAGCTCCCAGCGGGCGATCTACAATGAGCAGTTCTTC
TRBJ2-1 TRBV7-2 many - CASSPQENEQFF TGTGCCAGCAGCCCGCAGGAGAATGAGCAGTTCTTC
TRBJ1-2 TRBV7-9 - TRBD1 CASSKRLTGGPNYGYTF TGTGCCAGCAGTAAGCGGTTGACAGGGGGCCCAAACTATGGCTACACCTTC
TRBJ2-2 TRBV20-1 - - CSARGLFTGELFF TGCAGTGCTAGAGGACTCTTCACCGGGGAGCTGTTTTTT
TRBJ2-2 TRBV11-2 - - CASSFPRPGELFF TGTGCCAGCAGCTTCCCACGGCCCGGGGAGCTGTTTTTT
TRBJ2-3 TRBV20-1 few TRBD2 CSAPQPLAADTQYF TGCAGTGCCCCCCAACCACTAGCGGCGGATACGCAGTATTTT
TRBJ1-1 TRBV3-1 - - CASSHRDKNTEAFF TGTGCCAGCAGCCACCGGGACAAGAACACTGAAGCTTTCTTT
TRBJ1-6 TRBV7-8 few - CASSLRQVGMPLHF TGTGCCAGCAGCTTACGACAGGTTGGGATGCCCCTCCACTTT
TRBJ2-3 TRBV6-5 many - CASSYFAAGDTQYF TGTGCCAGCAGTTACTTCGCAGCCGGAGATACGCAGTATTTT
TRBJ2-3 TRBV21-1 many - CASSKAGRGWTDTQYF TGTGCCAGCAGCAAAGCAGGCAGGGGATGGACAGATACGCAGTATTTT
TRBJ2-1 TRBV12-3/TRBV12-4 many - CASTPGGHEQFF TGTGCCAGCACCCCCGGGGGACATGAGCAGTTCTTC
TRBJ2-5 TRBV6-6 many TRBD2 CASSYFRPAGGPQETQYF TGTGCCAGCAGTTACTTCCGGCCAGCGGGGGGCCCTCAAGAGACCCAGTACTTC
TRBJ2-1 TRBV4-3 few TRBD2 CASSQDGASGGALPYNEQFF TGCGCCAGCAGCCAAGATGGGGCTAGCGGGGGGGCCCTACCATACAATGAGCAGTTCTTC
TRBJ2-5 TRBV5-1 many TRBD2 CASSLVLAGEETQYF TGCGCCAGCAGCTTGGTACTAGCGGGGGAAGAGACCCAGTACTTC
TRBJ1-1 TRBV9 - - CASSAQVGNTEAFF TGTGCCAGCAGCGCTCAGGTCGGAAACACTGAAGCTTTCTTT
TRBJ2-7 TRBV19 many - CASSRKAVGLLEQYF TGTGCCAGTAGTAGAAAGGCGGTCGGGCTCCTCGAGCAGTACTTC
TRBJ2-7 TRBV30 - - CAWNLQGYEQYF TGTGCCTGGAATTTACAGGGCTACGAGCAGTACTTC
TRBJ1-1 TRBV7-2 few - CASSLVGLNTEAFF TGTGCCAGCAGCTTAGTGGGGTTGAACACTGAAGCTTTCTTT
TRBJ2-2 TRBV24-1 few TRBD2 CATSEPSGGRAGELFF TGTGCCACCAGTGAACCTAGCGGGGGAAGGGCCGGGGAGCTGTTTTTT
TRBJ2-1 TRBV10-3 - - CAISAQGGDNEQFF TGTGCCATCAGCGCTCAGGGGGGAGACAATGAGCAGTTTTTC
TRBJ2-3 TRBV5-1 many - CASSLNLGTDTQYF TGCGCCAGCAGCTTGAACCTAGGCACAGATACGCAGTATTTT
TRBJ2-1 TRBV27 few TRBD2 CASRGGGPGYNEQFF TGTGCCAGCAGAGGCGGGGGGCCGGGGTACAATGAGCAGTTCTTC
TRBJ1-5 TRBV27 many - CASRRGTGDDQPQHF TGTGCCAGCAGGAGGGGTACAGGTGACGATCAGCCCCAGCATTTT
TRBJ2-3 TRBV7-2 - - CASSFQGHTQYF TGTGCCAGCAGCTTCCAGGGTCATACGCAGTATTTT
TRBJ1-1 TRBV7-2 many TRBD1 CASSQQGYAEAFF TGTGCCAGCAGCCAACAGGGGTACGCTGAAGCTTTCTTT
TRBJ2-3 TRBV7-6 - - CASSTEGVSRDTQYF TGTGCCAGCAGCACAGAGGGGGTGAGCAGGGATACGCAGTATTTT
TRBJ1-3 TRBV20-1 few - CSARDPVTGYSGNTIYF TGCAGTGCTAGAGATCCCGTTACAGGGTACTCTGGAAACACCATATATTTT
TRBJ1-1 TRBV6-6 few - CASSYSTGTEAFF TGTGCCAGCAGTTACTCGACGGGCACTGAAGCTTTCTTT
TRBJ2-1 TRBV4-1 - - CASSQRNEQFF TGCGCCAGCAGCCAAAGGAATGAGCAGTTCTTC
TRBJ2-5 TRBV10-1 - TRBD2 CASKTSGGQETQYF TGCGCCAGCAAGACTAGCGGGGGCCAAGAGACCCAGTACTTC
TRBJ2-1 TRBV5-5 many - CASSLGGPYNEQFF TGTGCCAGCAGCTTGGGGGGTCCTTACAATGAGCAGTTCTTC
TRBJ2-1 TRBV6-6 few - CASKVDNEQFF TGTGCCAGCAAGGTTGACAATGAGCAGTTCTTC
TRBJ1-1 TRBV5-1 - TRBD1 CASSVGQPNTEAFF TGCGCCAGCAGCGTGGGACAGCCGAACACTGAAGCTTTCTTT
TRBJ1-1 TRBV5-1 few TRBD1 CASSAHRGYDTEAFF TGCGCCAGCAGCGCCCACAGGGGATACGACACTGAAGCTTTCTTT
TRBJ2-5 TRBV5-1 - TRBD1 CASSLGGTEETQYF TGCGCCAGCAGCTTGGGGGGGACAGAAGAGACCCAGTACTTC
TRBJ2-4 TRBV6-2/TRBV6-3 - - CASSYPSVNIQYF TGTGCCAGCAGTTACCCCTCCGTAAACATTCAGTACTTC
TRBJ1-3 TRBV30 few - CAWSSGGGNTIYF TGTGCCTGGAGCAGTGGGGGTGGAAACACCATATATTTT